One TCR beta chain is described in this entry. Its antigen is not identified. This entry is derived from a study of cytomegalovirus exposure and HLA in healthy donors. Whole-study context: A preliminary data release comprised roughly 80 million unique TCRs obtained from HLA-typed donors. Of the donors genotyped, some 400 in all, about 81% fell in the Caucasian-associated ancestry cluster. Findings and limits, study-wide: As immune exposure information, only CMV serostatus was available. Previous analysis showed most TCR beta V segments were productive about 90% or about 30% of the time.

This CDR3 is built from 15 residues. With V trimmed by 10 bases and J by 6 bases, 13 bases remained unmatched. Germline CDR1 is MNHEY and CDR2 is SVGAGI. The study ran its PCR with 60 Vbeta and 13 Jbeta primers. Profiling relied on immunoSEQ multiplex PCR, and the TCRdb table lists in-frame clones only, not all of them. There are some 130,000 clones in the sample; about 74% occur only once, and 2% to 2.5% lies in the top ten. The TCR was taken from a man aged 25 to 40 in good health and CMV-seronegative. This chain joins TRBV6-5 and TRBJ2-2, with TRBD2 matching 8 bases. Sequenced sample: PBMCs. The CDR3: CATTGGLDLSGELFF. For the CDR3, the DNA is TGTGCCACCACGGGAGGGCTAGATCTGTCCGGGGAGCTGTTTTTT.